The 12 T cell receptor beta chains below were found in one sample sequenced in a study of T cell responses to AZD1222 COVID-19 vaccine. The assay was immunoSEQ multiplex PCR, and TCRdb's table has in-frame clones only and misses some. The table records approximately 220,000 clones, roughly 91% of them present only once. Sample: peripheral blood, taken on day 0 of MenACWY control vaccination. These receptors all stem from an adult in good health.

The J gene is TRBJ2-3, the V gene TRBV19; D is perhaps TRBD1 (6 bases). There are 14 residues in the CDR3. V was pared by 7 bases and J by 1 base, with 12 bases between. Germline loops: CDR1 LNHDA, CDR2 SQIVND (reference sequence). The CDR3 sequence: CASKRGQGTDTQYF. The CDR3 bases are TGTGCCAGTAAGAGGGGACAAGGCACAGATACGCAGTATTTT.

The chain couples TRBV30 to TRBJ2-5, with D uncertain. V lost 0 bases and J lost 1, with 6 bases in between. The length of the CDR3 is 13 residues. Per the germline V gene, CDR1 is GTSNPN and CDR2 is SVGIG (reference sequence). DNA of the CDR3: TGTGCCTGGAGTGTACGAAGCCAAGAGACCCAGTACTTC. Encoded protein: CAWSVRSQETQYF. Complete variable domain (other parts from reference TRBV30 and TRBJ2-5): SQTIHQWPATLVQPVGSPLSLECTVEGTSNPNLYWYRQAAGRGLQLLFYSVGIGQISSEVPQNLSASRPQDRQFILSSKKLLLSDSGFYLCAWSVRSQETQYFGPGTRLLVL.

This clone has a single count. The chain uses TRBV5-1 and TRBJ2-1, with D perhaps matching TRBD2 (6 bases). Trimming cost V 6 bases and J 0 bases, with 13 bases left between them. This CDR3 comprises 15 residues. In germline, CDR1 is SGHRS, CDR2 YFSETQ. Here the CDR3 DNA reads TGCGCCAGCACCTCGGAGGGGAGCTCCTACAATGAGCAGTTCTTC. It encodes CASTSEGSSYNEQFF.

CDR3 residues: CASSGGGGGTQYF. CDR3 DNA sequence: TGCGCCAGCAGCGGCGGTGGAGGGGGTACGCAGTATTTT. The rearrangement joins TRBV5-1 to TRBJ2-3; D possibly uses TRBD1 or TRBD2 (6 bases each). CDR1 is SGHRS and CDR2 is YFSETQ in the germline V gene. V lost 4 bases to trimming and J lost 8 bases, with 14 bases between them. The CDR3 loop spans 13 amino acids.

This chain joins TRBV5-6 and TRBJ1-5, with TRBD1 identical over 8 bases. Looked up from germline, CDR1 is SGHDT and CDR2 is YYEEEE. The trim removed 4 bases at V and 9 bases at J, leaving 9 bases unmatched. This CDR3 comprises 14 residues. In nucleotides, the CDR3 is TGTGCCAGCAGCCCGGACAGGGATGGTGGGCCCCAGCATTTT. Translation gives CASSPDRDGGPQHF.

This chain joins TRBV6-5 and TRBJ1-3; D is perhaps TRBD1 (5 bases). Germline values: CDR1 MNHEY, CDR2 SVGAGI. Trimming took off 5 bases at V and 2 bases at J, with 10 bases between the two ends. The CDR3 is 14 residues long. The DNA of the CDR3 is TGTGCCAGCAGTCCACGGACACCTGGAAACACCATATATTTT. This sequence encodes CASSPRTPGNTIYF.

This chain links TRBV6-2 or TRBV6-3 with TRBJ2-4; D uncertain. V was pared by 4 bases and J by 0 bases, with 10 bases between. The germline V gene encodes CDR1 MNHEY and CDR2 SVGEGT. The CDR3 covers 15 residues. In DNA form, the CDR3 reads TGTGCCAGCAGTTTGACAACTCTAGCCAAAAACATTCAGTACTTC. Its translation: CASSLTTLAKNIQYF.

This chain links TRBV15 with TRBJ1-5; D perhaps matches TRBD1 (6 bases). The CDR3 has 17 residues. Per the germline V gene, CDR1 is LNHNV and CDR2 is YYDKDF (reference sequence). V lost 3 bases and J 3 bases, leaving 18 bases between the germline ends. CDR3 DNA sequence: TGTGCCACCAGCAGCCCTCGAGAGACAGGCTTCAATCAGCCCCAGCATTTT. The encoded protein is CATSSPRETGFNQPQHF. Using reference TRBV15 and TRBJ1-5 for the parts outside the CDR3, the full variable domain is DAMVIQNPRYQVTQFGKPVTLSCSQTLNHNVMYWYQQKSSQAPKLLFHYYDKDFNNEADTPDNFQSRRPNTSFCFLDIRSPGLGDTAMYLCATSSPRETGFNQPQHFGDGTRLSIL.

The chain is built from TRBV28 and TRBJ1-2; 7 bases line up with TRBD1. Germline CDR1 MDHEN, CDR2 SYDVKM. The V and J ends lost 1 base and 7 bases, in that order; junction bases with no gene match: 6. The CDR3 covers 14 residues. The chain's CDR3 is CASSLSRGLSGYTF. The DNA of the CDR3 is TGTGCCAGCAGTTTATCGAGGGGGCTAAGTGGCTACACCTTC.

This clone has a handful of counts. This sequence joins TRBV27 and TRBJ1-6; 10 bases are a match to TRBD1. The length of the CDR3 is 17 residues. Germline values: CDR1 MNHEY, CDR2 SMNVEV (reference sequence). After removal of 6 bases from V and 4 bases from J, the junction contained 9 bases not matched to a gene. CDR3 sequence reads: CASRMTGTGAYNSPLHF. The CDR3 DNA reads TGTGCCAGCAGGATGACCGGGACAGGGGCTTATAATTCACCCCTCCACTTT.

The chain combines TRBV6-1 with TRBJ2-2; perhaps TRBD1 as D (5 bases). The length of the CDR3 is 16 residues. The V gene lost 2 bases and the J gene lost 1 base, with 11 bases spanning the gap. The germline CDR1 and CDR2 sequences are MNHNS and SASEGT. CDR3 in amino acids: CASSEQWGGNTGELFF. For the CDR3, the DNA is TGTGCCAGCAGTGAACAGTGGGGCGGGAACACCGGGGAGCTGTTTTTT.

The V call is TRBV2, the J call TRBJ1-3; D not resolved. CDR3 length: 13 amino acids. The V end lost 5 bases, the J end lost 1 base, and 6 bases lay between the germline ends. Germline V gene lookup returns CDR1 SNHLY and CDR2 FYNNEI. Here the CDR3 DNA reads TGTGCCAGCAGTTTTCAGTCTGGAAACACCATATATTTT. Its translation is CASSFQSGNTIYF.